This T cell receptor (beta chain) is from a study of blood T cell repertoires in COVID-19. On the study more broadly: Donors in the United States, Italy and Spain gave samples during acute or convalescent COVID-19. Sources were T cells, B-cell-depleted T cells, or PBMCs; the material itself was cDNA or gDNA.

Per the study methods: Estimation of nucleated cell counts relied on the amplification of reference gene primers. Assay used: immunoSEQ multiplex PCR; TCRdb lists only in-frame clones, some missing. That table is the source of V, J and clone size, and D and trimming were worked out from the DNA. The table lists about 84,000 clones, about 73% of them singletons. Trimming left V 5 bases short and J 7 bases short, with 11 bases between. The CDR3 sequence is 12 residues long. CDR1 LNHDA and CDR2 SQIVND come from the germline V gene (reference sequence). The gene calls are TRBV19 and TRBJ1-2; possibly TRBD1 for D (6 bases). The TCR was taken from a man aged 45-60 years with active or convalescent COVID-19. The sample comprised peripheral blood. In DNA form, the CDR3 reads TGTGCCAGTAGTCCCGGGACATTTGGCTACACCTTC. This translates into CASSPGTFGYTF.